Only a few counts were recorded for the clone carrying this TCR beta chain. The germline CDR1 and CDR2 sequences are SGHNT and YENEEA. V was pared by 2 bases and J by 2 bases, with 6 bases between. CDR3 size: 13 residues. The sample is drawn from a study of STAT5B mutations in CD4+ large granular lymphocyte leukemia. The protocol was immunoSEQ multiplex PCR, while the TCRdb copy is restricted to in-frame clones and leaves out a portion. The sample carries tens of thousands of clones, roughly 70% recorded once. The chain links TRBV11-3 to TRBJ1-1; no clear D. This TCR derives from a human donor in good health. The sequenced sample consisted of CD4+ T cells from blood buffy coats. CDR3 loop: CASSLYLNTEAFF. In DNA form, the CDR3 reads TGTGCCAGCAGCTTATACTTAAACACTGAAGCTTTCTTT.